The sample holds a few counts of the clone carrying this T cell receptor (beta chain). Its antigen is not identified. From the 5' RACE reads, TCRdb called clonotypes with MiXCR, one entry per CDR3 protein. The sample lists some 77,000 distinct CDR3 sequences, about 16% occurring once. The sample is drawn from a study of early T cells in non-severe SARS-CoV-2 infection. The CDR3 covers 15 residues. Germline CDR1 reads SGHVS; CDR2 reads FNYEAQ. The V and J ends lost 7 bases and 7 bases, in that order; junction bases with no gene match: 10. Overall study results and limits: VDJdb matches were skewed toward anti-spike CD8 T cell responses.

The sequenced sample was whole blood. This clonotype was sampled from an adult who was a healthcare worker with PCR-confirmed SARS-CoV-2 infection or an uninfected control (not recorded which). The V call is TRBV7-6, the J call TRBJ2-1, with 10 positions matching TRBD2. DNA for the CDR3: TGTGCCAGCACCCTAGGGGCTAGCGGGAGAAATGAGCAGTTCTTC. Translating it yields CASTLGASGRNEQFF.